This TCR beta chain is drawn from a study of T-cell memory formation after mild COVID-19. TCRalpha and TCRbeta libraries used 5'RACE with constant-segment primers and UMIs. TCRdb re-analysed the 5' RACE reads in MiXCR, keeping a single row per CDR3 protein. This table holds about 400,000 distinct CDR3 sequences, about a quarter found once. In regard to this clonotype: Its antigen is not known.

V was clipped by 2 bases and J by 5 bases, with 2 bases between them. Per the germline V gene, CDR1 is SGHRS and CDR2 is YFSETQ. CDR3 length: 10 residues. Study-wide results and limits: Contracting clones localized mainly to CM and EM when CD4+ and mainly to EMRA when CD8+. Clones contracting day 15 to 85 were balanced CD4/CD8; later expanders leaned CD4+.

This TCR was recovered from an adult woman who had mild COVID-19 (a few samples of this study predate the infection). Cell type and time point are not known. This chain joins TRBV5-1 and TRBJ2-7, with D unresolved. The sequenced material came from PBMCs or a T cell subset sorted from them (not recorded which). The CDR3 sequence: CASSFDEQYF. The CDR3 nucleotides read TGCGCCAGCAGCTTTGACGAGCAGTACTTC.